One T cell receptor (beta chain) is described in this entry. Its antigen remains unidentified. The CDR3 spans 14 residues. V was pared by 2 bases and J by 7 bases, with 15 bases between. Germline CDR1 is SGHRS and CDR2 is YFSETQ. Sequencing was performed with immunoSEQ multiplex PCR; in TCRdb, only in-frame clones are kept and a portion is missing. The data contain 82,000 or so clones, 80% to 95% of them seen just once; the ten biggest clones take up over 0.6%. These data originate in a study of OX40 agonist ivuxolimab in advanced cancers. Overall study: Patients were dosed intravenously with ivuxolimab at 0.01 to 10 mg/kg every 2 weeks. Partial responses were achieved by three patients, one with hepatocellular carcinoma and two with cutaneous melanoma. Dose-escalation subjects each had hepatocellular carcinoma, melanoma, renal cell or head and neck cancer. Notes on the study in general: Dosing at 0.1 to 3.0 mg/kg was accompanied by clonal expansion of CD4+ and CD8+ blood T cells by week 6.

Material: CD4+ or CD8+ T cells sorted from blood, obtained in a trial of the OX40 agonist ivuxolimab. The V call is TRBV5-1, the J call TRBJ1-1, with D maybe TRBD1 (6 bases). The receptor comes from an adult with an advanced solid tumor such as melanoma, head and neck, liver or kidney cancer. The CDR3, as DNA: TGCGCCAGCAGCTTCGGGACACTTGGGTTTGAAGCTTTCTTT. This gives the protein CASSFGTLGFEAFF.